The present T cell receptor beta chain was sequenced within a study of patients and donors after allogeneic stem cell transplantation. This clonotype was found a few times. V lost 5 bases and J lost 9, with 17 bases in between. The CDR3 spans 14 residues. TCRdb reanalysed the RT-PCR reads using MiXCR and keeps one entry per CDR3 protein. This table holds approximately 220,000 distinct CDR3 sequences, around 40% found once. The clonotype comes from a human donor who was either an allogeneic HSCT recipient or a stem cell or donor lymphocyte infusion donor (not recorded which). It is not recorded whose cells these are; they may come from a transplant donor. The sequencing sample was made of blood, either unsorted or a sorted T cell fraction (not recorded which). The rearrangement uses TRBV12-3 or TRBV12-4 and TRBJ1-5; TRBD1 is a possible D gene (6 bases). CDR3 residues: CASSPGQSNGPQHF. The CDR3 coding sequence is TGTGCCAGCAGTCCCGGACAGTCCAATGGGCCCCAGCATTTT.